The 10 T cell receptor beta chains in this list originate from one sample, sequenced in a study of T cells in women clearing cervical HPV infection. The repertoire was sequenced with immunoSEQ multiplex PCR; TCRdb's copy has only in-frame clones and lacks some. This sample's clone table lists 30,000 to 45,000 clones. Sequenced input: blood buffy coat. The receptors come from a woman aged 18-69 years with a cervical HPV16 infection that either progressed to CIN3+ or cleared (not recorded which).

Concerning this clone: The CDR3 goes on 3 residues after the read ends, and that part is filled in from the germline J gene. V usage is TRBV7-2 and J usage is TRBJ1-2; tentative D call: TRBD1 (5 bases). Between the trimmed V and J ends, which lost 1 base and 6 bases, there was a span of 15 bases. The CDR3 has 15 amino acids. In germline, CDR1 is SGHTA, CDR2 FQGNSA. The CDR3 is CASSLGQGSLDGYTF. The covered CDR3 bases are TGTGCCAGCAGCTTAGGGCAGGGAAGCTTGGATGGC.

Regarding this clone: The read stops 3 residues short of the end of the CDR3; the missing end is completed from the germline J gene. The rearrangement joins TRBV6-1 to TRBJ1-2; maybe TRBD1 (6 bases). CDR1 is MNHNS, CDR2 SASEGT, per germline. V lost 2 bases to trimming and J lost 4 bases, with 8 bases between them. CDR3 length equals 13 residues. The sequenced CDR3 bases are TGTGCCAGCAGTGAAAACAGGGCCTATGGC. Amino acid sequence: CASSENRAYG. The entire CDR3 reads CASSENRAYGYTF.

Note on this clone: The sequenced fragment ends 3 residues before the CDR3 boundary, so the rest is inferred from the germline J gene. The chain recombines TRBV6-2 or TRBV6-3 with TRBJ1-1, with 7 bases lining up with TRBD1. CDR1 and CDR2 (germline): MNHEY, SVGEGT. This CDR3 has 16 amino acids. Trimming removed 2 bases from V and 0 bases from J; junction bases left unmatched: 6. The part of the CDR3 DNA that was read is TGTGCCAGCAGTTACACAGGACAGGTTTTGAACACTGAA. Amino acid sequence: CASSYTGQVLNTE. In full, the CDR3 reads CASSYTGQVLNTEAFF.

The CDR3 is CASSPRTGRNDYTF. The CDR3 DNA, read in part, is TGTGCCAGCAGCCCCAGGACAGGGCGAAATGAC. V is TRBV7-2 and J is TRBJ1-2; 8 nucleotides agree with TRBD1. Read data end 3 residues before the CDR3 end; the end is taken from the germline J gene. There are 14 residues in the CDR3. Germline lookup yields CDR1 SGHTA and CDR2 FQGNSA.

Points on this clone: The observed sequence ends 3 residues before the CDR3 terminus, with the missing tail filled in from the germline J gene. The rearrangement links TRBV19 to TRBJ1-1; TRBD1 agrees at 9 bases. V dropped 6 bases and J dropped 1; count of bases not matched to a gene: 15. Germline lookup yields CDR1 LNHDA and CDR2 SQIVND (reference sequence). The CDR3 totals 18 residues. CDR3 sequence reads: CASSRPPWTGERNTEAFF. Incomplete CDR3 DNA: TGTGCCAGTAGCCGACCCCCTTGGACAGGGGAACGGAACACTGAA.

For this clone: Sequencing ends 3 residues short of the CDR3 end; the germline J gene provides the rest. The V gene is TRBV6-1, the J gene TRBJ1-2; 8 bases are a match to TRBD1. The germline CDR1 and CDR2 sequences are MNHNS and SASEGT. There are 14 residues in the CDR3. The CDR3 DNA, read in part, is TGTGCCAGCAGTGACAGGACAGGGAACTACGAC. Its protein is CASSDRTGNYD. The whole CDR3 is CASSDRTGNYDYTF.

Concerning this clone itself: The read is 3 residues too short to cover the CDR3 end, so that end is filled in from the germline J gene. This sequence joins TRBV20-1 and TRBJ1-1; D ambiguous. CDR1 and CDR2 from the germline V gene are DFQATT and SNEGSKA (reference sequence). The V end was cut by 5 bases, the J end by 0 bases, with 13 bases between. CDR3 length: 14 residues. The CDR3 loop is CSAEGMRVNTEAFF. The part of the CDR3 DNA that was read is TGCAGTGCTGAAGGCATGAGGGTGAACACTGAA.

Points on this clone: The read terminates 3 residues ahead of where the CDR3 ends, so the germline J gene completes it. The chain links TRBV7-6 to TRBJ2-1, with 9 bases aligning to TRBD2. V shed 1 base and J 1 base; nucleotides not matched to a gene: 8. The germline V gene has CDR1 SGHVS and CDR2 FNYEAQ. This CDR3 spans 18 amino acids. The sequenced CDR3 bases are TGTGCCAGCAGCTTAGGATTCGGCGGGGGGGCGTCCTACAATGAG. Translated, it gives CASSLGFGGGASYNE. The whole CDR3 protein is CASSLGFGGGASYNEQFF.

The sequenced CDR3 bases are TGTGCCAGCAGCCCGGGAGGGGGCCCTAATGAAAAA. Protein sequence: CASSPGGGPNEK. The CDR3 reads in full as CASSPGGGPNEKLFF. The chain joins TRBV7-9 to TRBJ1-4; 7 nucleotides align to TRBD1. The read comes to an end 3 residues before the CDR3 does, leaving the germline J gene to fill in the end. J was trimmed by 3 bases and V by 5 bases; bases with no gene match: 6. This CDR3 region has 15 residues. Looked up from germline, CDR1 is SEHNR and CDR2 is FQNEAQ (reference sequence).

The DNA read from the CDR3 is TGTGCCAGCAGCCCGGAAGGGGGAGGAAAAGGC. It yields the protein CASSPEGGGKG. The whole CDR3 reads CASSPEGGGKGYTF. The V gene is TRBV3-1 (or the pseudogene TRBV3-2), the J gene TRBJ1-2; a weak D match, TRBD1 (6 bases). The read stops 3 residues short of the end of the CDR3; the missing end is completed from the germline J gene. This CDR3 region has 14 residues. Germline V gives CDR1 LGHDT, CDR2 YNNKEL (reference sequence).